This T cell receptor beta chain was profiled in a study of cytomegalovirus exposure and HLA in healthy donors. V was clipped by 3 bases and J by 2 bases; unmatched bases: 3. This CDR3 comprises 15 residues. Germline loops: CDR1 SGHTA, CDR2 FQGNSA. Here immunoSEQ multiplex PCR was the method, and the copy in TCRdb shows in-frame clones only, minus some. The sample has about 98,000 clones; about 83% are singletons. The sample was PBMCs. The receptor comes from a woman in her twenties or thirties in good health and CMV-seronegative. The chain employs TRBV7-2 and TRBJ2-2, with 7 nucleotides matching TRBD2. The chain's CDR3 is CASSLTSSNTGELFF. The CDR3 DNA reads as TGTGCCAGCAGCTTGACTAGCAGCAACACCGGGGAGCTGTTTTTT. Together with reference TRBV7-2 and TRBJ2-2, the CDR3 gives the full variable domain: GAGVSQSPSNKVTEKGKDVELRCDPISGHTALYWYRQSLGQGLEFLIYFQGNSAPDKSGLPSDRFSAERTGGSVSTLTIQRTQQEDSAVYLCASSLTSSNTGELFFGEGSRLTVL.